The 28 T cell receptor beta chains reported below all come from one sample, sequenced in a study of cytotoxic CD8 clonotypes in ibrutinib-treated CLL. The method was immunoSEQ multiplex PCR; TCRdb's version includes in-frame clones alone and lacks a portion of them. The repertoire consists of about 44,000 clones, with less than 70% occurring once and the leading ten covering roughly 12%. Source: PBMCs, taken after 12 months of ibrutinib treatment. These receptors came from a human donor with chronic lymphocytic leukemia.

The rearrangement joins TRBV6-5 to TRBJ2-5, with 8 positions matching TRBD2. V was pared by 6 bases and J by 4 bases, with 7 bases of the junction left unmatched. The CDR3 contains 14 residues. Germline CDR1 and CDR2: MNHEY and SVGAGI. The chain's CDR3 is CASRQGGGLETQYF. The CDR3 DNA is TGTGCCAGCAGGCAGGGCGGGGGGTTAGAGACCCAGTACTTC.

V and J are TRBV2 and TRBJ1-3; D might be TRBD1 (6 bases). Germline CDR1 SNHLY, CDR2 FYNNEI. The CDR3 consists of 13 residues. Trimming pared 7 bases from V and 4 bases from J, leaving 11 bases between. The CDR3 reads CASTWTAGNTIYF. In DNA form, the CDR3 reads TGTGCCAGCACCTGGACAGCGGGAAACACCATATATTTT.

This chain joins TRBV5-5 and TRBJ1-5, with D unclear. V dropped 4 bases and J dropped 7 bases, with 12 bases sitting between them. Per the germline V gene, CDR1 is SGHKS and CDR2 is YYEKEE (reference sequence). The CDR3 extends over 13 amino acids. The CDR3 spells CASSPLPGQPQHF. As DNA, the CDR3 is TGTGCCAGCAGCCCCCTTCCCGGCCAGCCCCAGCATTTT.

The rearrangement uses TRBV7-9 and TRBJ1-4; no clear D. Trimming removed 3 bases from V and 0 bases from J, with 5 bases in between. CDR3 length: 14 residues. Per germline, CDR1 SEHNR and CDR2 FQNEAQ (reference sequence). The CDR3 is CASSFQATNEKLFF. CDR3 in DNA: TGTGCCAGCAGCTTTCAAGCAACTAATGAAAAACTGTTTTTT.

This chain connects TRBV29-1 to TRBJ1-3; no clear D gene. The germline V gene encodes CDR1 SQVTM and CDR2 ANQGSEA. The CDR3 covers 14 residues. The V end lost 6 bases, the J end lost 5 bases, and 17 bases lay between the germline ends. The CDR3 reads CSVQRLLERNTIYF. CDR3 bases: TGCAGCGTACAGCGTTTGTTGGAAAGAAACACCATATATTTT.

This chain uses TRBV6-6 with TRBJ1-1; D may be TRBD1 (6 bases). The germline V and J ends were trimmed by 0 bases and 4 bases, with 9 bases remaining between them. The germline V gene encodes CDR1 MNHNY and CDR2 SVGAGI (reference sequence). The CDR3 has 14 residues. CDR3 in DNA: TGTGCCAGCAGTTACTCACAAGGGGGCACTGAAGCTTTCTTT. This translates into CASSYSQGGTEAFF.

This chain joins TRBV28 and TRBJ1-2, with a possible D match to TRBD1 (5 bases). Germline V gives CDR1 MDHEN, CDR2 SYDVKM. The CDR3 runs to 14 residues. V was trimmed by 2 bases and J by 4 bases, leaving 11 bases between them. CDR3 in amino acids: CASSLGGFGYGYTF. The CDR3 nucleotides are TGTGCCAGCAGTTTAGGGGGGTTCGGCTATGGCTACACCTTC.

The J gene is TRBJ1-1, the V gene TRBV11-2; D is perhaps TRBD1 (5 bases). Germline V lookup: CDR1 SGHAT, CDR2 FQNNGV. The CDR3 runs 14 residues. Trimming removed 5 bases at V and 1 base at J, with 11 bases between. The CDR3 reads CASSLRAANTEAFF. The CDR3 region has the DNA TGTGCCAGCAGCCTCAGGGCAGCGAACACTGAAGCTTTCTTT.

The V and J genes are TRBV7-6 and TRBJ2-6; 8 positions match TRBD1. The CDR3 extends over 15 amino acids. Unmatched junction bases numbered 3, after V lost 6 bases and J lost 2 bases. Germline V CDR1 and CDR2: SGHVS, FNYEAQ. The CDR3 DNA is TGTGCCAGCAGTCAGACAGGGGCTGGGGCCAACGTCCTGACTTTC. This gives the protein CASSQTGAGANVLTF.

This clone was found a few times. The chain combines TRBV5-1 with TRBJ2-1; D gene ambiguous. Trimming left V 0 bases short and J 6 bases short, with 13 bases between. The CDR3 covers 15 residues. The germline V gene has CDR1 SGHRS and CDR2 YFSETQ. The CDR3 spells CASSLEGRFVNEQFF. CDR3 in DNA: TGCGCCAGCAGCTTGGAAGGCCGCTTCGTCAATGAGCAGTTCTTC.

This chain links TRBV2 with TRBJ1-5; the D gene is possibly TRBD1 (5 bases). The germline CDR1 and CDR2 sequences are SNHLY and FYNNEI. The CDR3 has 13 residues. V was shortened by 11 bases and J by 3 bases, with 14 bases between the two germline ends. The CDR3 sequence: CAGSDRDNQPQHF. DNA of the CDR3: TGTGCCGGAAGCGACAGAGACAATCAGCCCCAGCATTTT.

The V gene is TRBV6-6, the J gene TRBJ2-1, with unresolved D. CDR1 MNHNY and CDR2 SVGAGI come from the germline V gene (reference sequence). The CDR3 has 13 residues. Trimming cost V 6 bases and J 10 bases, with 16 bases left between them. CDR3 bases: TGTGCCAGCAGACTCTGGACCCCGACGGAGCAGTTCTTC. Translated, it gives CASRLWTPTEQFF.

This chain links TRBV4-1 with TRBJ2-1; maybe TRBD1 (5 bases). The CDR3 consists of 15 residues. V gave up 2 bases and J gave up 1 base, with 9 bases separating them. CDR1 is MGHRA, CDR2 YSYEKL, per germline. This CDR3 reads CASSQPDSSYNEQFF. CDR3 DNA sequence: TGCGCCAGCAGCCAACCTGACAGTTCCTACAATGAGCAGTTCTTC.

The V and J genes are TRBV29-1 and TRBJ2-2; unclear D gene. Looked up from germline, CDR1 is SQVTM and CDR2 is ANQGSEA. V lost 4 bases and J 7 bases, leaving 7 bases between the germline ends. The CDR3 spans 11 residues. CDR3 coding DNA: TGCAGCGTTGGGGTGGGCGGGGAGCTGTTTTTT. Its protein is CSVGVGGELFF.

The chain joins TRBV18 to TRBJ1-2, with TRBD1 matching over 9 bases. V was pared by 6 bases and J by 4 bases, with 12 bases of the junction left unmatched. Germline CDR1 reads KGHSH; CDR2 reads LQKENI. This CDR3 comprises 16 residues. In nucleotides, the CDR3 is TGTGCCAGCTCGCCCGCCGGGACAGGGAACGGCTATGGCTACACCTTC. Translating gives CASSPAGTGNGYGYTF.

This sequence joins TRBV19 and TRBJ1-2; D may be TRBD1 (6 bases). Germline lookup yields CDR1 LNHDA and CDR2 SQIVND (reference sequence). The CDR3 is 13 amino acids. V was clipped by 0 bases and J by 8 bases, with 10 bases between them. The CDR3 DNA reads TGTGCCAGTAGTATAGATCAGGGGATGGGCTACACCTTC. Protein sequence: CASSIDQGMGYTF.

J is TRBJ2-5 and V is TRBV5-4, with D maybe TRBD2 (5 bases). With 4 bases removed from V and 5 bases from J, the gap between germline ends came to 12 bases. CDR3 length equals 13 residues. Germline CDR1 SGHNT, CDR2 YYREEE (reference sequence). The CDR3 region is CASSPQRLETQYF. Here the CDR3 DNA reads TGTGCCAGCAGCCCACAGCGGTTGGAGACCCAGTACTTC.

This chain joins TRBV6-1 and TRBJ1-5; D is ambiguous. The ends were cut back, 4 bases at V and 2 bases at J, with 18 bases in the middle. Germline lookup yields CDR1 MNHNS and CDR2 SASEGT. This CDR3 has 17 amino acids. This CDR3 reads CASSAVWAGQGNQPQHF. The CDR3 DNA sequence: TGTGCCAGCAGTGCCGTCTGGGCAGGTCAAGGCAATCAGCCCCAGCATTTT.

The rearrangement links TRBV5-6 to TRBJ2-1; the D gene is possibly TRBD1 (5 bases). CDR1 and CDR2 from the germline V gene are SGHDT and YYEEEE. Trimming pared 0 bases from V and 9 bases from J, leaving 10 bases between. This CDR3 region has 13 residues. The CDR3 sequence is CASSLGQGIEQFF. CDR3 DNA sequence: TGTGCCAGCAGCTTGGGCCAGGGTATTGAGCAGTTCTTC.

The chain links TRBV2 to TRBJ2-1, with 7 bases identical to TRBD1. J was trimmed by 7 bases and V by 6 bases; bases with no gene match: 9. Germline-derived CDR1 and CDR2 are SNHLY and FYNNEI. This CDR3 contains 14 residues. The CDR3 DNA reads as TGTGCCAGCAGCTTTCTGACAGGGAGAAATGAGCAGTTCTTC. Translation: CASSFLTGRNEQFF.

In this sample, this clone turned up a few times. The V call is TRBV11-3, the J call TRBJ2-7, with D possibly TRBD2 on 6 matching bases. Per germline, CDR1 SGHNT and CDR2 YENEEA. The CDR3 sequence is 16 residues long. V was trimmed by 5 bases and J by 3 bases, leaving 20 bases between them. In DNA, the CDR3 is TGTGCCAGCAGCCCGGGAGCGACTGGCACCGACTACGAGCAGTACTTC. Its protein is CASSPGATGTDYEQYF.

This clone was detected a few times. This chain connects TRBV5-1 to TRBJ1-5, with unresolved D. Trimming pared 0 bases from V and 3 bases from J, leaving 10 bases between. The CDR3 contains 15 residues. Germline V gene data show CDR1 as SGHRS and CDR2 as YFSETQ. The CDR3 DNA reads TGCGCCAGCAGCTTGGTAGCCGGGAACAATCAGCCCCAGCATTTT. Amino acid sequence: CASSLVAGNNQPQHF.

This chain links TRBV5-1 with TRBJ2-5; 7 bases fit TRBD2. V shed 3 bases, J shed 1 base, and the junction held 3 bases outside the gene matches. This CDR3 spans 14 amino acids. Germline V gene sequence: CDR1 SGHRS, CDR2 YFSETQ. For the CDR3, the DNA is TGCGCCAGCAGCTCCGGGACTACCCAAGAGACCCAGTACTTC. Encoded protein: CASSSGTTQETQYF.

The CDR3 sequence is CASSSLGTSSDTQYF. As DNA, the CDR3 is TGCGCCAGCAGCAGCCTGGGGACTAGTTCAGATACGCAGTATTTT. This chain joins TRBV5-1 and TRBJ2-3; 8 bases map to TRBD2. V shed 4 bases, J shed 4 bases, and the junction held 8 bases outside the gene matches. Germline-derived CDR1 and CDR2 are SGHRS and YFSETQ. This CDR3 is 15 amino acids long.

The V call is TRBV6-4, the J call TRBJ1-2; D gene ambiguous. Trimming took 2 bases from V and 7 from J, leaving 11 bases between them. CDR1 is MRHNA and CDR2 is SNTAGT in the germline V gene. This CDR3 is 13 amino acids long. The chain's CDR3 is CASSDNGERGYTF. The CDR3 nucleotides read TGTGCCAGCAGTGACAACGGGGAGCGTGGCTACACCTTC.

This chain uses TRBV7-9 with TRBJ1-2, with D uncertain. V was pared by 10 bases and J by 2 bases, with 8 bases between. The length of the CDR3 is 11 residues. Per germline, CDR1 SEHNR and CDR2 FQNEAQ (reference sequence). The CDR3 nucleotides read TGTGCCACCGACACAAACTATGGCTACACCTTC. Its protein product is CATDTNYGYTF.

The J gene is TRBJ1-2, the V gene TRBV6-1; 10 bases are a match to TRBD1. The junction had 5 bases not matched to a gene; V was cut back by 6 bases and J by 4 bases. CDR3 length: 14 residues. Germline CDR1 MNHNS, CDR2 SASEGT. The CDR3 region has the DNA TGTGCCAGCAGACCGGGACAGGGGCCCTATGGCTACACCTTC. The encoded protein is CASRPGQGPYGYTF.

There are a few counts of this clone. In nucleotides, the CDR3 is TGTGCCAGCAGCTTGACAGGGGGCCGTAATTCACCCCTCCACTTT. Its translation is CASSLTGGRNSPLHF. The chain recombines TRBV7-6 with TRBJ1-6, with 10 nucleotides matching TRBD1. This CDR3 region has 15 residues. J lost 6 bases, V lost 3 bases, and 2 bases had no gene match. Germline V gives CDR1 SGHVS, CDR2 FNYEAQ.